The 2 T cell receptor beta chains in this list originate from one sample, sequenced in a study of blood T cell repertoires in COVID-19. Sequencing was performed with immunoSEQ multiplex PCR; in TCRdb, only in-frame clones are kept and a portion is missing. Among around 59,000 clones listed, almost 80% were seen once. Sequenced: peripheral blood. Every receptor here comes from a man older than 75 with acute or convalescent COVID-19.

Relative to its sample, this clone is medium-sized. The rearrangement joins TRBV2 to TRBJ1-3, with a weak D call TRBD1 (6 bases). This CDR3 has 14 amino acids. The ends were cut back, 6 bases at V and 2 bases at J, with 11 bases in the middle. Looked up from germline, CDR1 is SNHLY and CDR2 is FYNNEI. DNA of the CDR3: TGTGCCAGCAGGGGTCGGACAGCTGGAAACACCATATATTTT. Translating it yields CASRGRTAGNTIYF.

CDR3 sequence reads: CASSEWGHGGQPEQFF. CDR3 sequence (DNA): TGTGCCAGCAGTGAGTGGGGGCACGGCGGACAGCCTGAGCAGTTCTTC. The rearrangement links TRBV6-1 to TRBJ2-1; the D gene is possibly TRBD1 (6 bases). V was shortened by 3 bases and J by 9 bases, with 21 bases between the two germline ends. The CDR3 totals 16 residues. Germline V CDR1 and CDR2: MNHNS, SASEGT.